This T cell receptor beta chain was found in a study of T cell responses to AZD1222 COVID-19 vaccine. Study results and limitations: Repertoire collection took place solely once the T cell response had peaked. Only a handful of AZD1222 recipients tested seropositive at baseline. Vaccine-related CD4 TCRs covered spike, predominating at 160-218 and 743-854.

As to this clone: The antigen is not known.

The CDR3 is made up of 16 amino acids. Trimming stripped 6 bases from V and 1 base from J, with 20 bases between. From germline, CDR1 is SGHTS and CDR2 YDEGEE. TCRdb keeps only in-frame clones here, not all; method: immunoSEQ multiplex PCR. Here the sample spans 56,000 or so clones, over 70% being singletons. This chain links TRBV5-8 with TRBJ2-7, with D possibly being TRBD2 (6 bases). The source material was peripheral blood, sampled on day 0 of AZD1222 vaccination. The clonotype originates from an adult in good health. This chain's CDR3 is CASNPRRRGVSYEQYF. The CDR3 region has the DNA TGTGCCAGCAATCCCCGGCGGCGGGGAGTATCCTACGAGCAGTACTTC.